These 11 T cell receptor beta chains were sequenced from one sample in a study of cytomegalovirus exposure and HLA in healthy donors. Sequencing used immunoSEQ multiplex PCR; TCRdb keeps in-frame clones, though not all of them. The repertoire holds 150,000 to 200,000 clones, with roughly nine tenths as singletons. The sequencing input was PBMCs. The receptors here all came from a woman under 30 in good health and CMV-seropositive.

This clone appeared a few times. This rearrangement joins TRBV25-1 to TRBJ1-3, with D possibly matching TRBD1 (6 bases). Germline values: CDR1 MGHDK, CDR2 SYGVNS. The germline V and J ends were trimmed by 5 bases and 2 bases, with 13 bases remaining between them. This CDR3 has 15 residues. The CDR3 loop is CASSPRGGTGNTIYF. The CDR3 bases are TGTGCCAGCAGTCCCAGGGGTGGCACTGGAAACACCATATATTTT. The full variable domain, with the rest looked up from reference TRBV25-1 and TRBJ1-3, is EADIYQTPRYLVIGTGKKITLECSQTMGHDKMYWYQQDPGMELHLIHYSYGVNSTEKGDLSSESTVSRIRTEHFPLTLESARPSHTSQYLCASSPRGGTGNTIYFGEGSWLTVV.

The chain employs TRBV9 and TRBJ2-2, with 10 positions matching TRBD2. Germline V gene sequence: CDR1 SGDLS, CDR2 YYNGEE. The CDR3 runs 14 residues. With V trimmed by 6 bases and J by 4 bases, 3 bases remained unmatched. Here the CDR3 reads CASKKREGTGELFF. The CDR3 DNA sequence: TGTGCCAGCAAGAAGCGGGAGGGCACCGGGGAGCTGTTTTTT.

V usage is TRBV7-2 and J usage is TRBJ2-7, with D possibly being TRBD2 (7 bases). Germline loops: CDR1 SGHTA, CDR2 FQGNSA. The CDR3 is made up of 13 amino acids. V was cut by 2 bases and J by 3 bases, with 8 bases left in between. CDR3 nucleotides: TGTGCCAGCAGCTTAAGGGGGGGCTACGAGCAGTACTTC. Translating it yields CASSLRGGYEQYF. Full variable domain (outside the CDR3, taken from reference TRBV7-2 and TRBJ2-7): GAGVSQSPSNKVTEKGKDVELRCDPISGHTALYWYRQSLGQGLEFLIYFQGNSAPDKSGLPSDRFSAERTGGSVSTLTIQRTQQEDSAVYLCASSLRGGYEQYFGPGTRLTVT.

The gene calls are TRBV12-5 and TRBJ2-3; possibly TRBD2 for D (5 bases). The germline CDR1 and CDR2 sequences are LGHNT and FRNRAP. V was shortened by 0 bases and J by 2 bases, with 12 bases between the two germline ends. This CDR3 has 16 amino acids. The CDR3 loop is CASGLVLGLPTDTQYF. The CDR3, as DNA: TGTGCTAGTGGTTTGGTACTAGGGTTACCCACAGATACGCAGTATTTT.

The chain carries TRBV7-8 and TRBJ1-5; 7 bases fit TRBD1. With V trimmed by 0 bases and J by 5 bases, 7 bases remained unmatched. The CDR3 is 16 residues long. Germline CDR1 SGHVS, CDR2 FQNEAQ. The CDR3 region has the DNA TGTGCCAGCAGCTTAGCAGGGGACAGTAGGTATCAGCCCCAGCATTTT. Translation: CASSLAGDSRYQPQHF.

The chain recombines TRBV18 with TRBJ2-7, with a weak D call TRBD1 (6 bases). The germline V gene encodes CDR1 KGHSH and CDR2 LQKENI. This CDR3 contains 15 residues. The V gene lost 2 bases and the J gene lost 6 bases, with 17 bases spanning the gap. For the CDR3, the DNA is TGTGCCAGCTCACCATCGCTTCAGGGGAGAGGCGAGCAGTACTTC. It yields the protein CASSPSLQGRGEQYF. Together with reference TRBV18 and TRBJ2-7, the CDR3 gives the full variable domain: NAGVMQNPRHLVRRRGQEARLRCSPMKGHSHVYWYRQLPEEGLKFMVYLQKENIIDESGMPKERFSAEFPKEGPSILRIQQVVRGDSAAYFCASSPSLQGRGEQYFGPGTRLTVT.

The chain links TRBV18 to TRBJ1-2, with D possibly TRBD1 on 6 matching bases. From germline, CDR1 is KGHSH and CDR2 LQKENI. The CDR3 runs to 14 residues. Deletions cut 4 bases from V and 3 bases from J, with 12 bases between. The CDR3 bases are TGTGCCAGCTCACAACCCCCAGGGGACTATGGCTACACCTTC. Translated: CASSQPPGDYGYTF. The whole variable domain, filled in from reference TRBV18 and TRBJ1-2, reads NAGVMQNPRHLVRRRGQEARLRCSPMKGHSHVYWYRQLPEEGLKFMVYLQKENIIDESGMPKERFSAEFPKEGPSILRIQQVVRGDSAAYFCASSQPPGDYGYTFGSGTRLTVV.

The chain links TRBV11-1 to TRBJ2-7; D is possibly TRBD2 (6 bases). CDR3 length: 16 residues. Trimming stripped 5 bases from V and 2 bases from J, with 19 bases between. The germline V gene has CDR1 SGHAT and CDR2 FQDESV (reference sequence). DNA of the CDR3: TGTGCCAGCAGCCCCGAAGGGGACTCCGGCACCTACGAGCAGTACTTC. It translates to CASSPEGDSGTYEQYF.

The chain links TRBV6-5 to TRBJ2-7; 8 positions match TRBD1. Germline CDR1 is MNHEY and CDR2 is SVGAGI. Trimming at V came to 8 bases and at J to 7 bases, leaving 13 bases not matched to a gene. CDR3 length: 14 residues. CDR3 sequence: CASGLGQGAWEQYF. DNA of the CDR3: TGTGCCAGCGGGCTCGGGCAGGGGGCGTGGGAGCAGTACTTC.

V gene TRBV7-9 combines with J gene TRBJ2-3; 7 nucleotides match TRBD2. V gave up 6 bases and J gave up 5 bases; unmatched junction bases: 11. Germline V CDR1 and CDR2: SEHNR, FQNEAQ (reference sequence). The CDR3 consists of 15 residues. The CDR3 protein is CASSSGGGSGDTQYF. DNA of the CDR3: TGTGCCAGCAGTTCGGGAGGCGGGAGTGGAGATACGCAGTATTTT.

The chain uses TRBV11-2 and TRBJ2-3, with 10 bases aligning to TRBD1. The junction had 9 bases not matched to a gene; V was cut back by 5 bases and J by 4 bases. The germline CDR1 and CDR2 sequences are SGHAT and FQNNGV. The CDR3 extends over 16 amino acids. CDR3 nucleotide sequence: TGTGCCAGCAGCCCACGGACAGGGGGAACTGCAGATACGCAGTATTTT. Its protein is CASSPRTGGTADTQYF.